These 31 T cell receptor beta chains came from one sample sequenced in a study of shared clonotypes between healthy human individuals. Only in-frame clones appear in the TCRdb table, and some are missing; sequencing was by immunoSEQ multiplex PCR. Among roughly 700,000 clones listed, over 65% were seen once. Sequenced material: memory CD4+ T cells sorted from blood. Subset indicated: CD45RA-negative fraction. The origin of the receptors is a woman under 40 in good health.

The chain combines TRBV28 with TRBJ2-7, with 10 positions matching TRBD2. Germline V gene lookup returns CDR1 MDHEN and CDR2 SYDVKM. With V trimmed by 5 bases and J by 0 bases, 7 bases remained unmatched. The CDR3 runs 16 residues. CDR3 bases: TGTGCCAGCAGTCACTCACTAGCGGGGAACTCCTACGAGCAGTACTTC. The encoded protein is CASSHSLAGNSYEQYF.

This sequence joins TRBV10-1 and TRBJ2-2; no clear D gene. Deletions cut 6 bases from V and 7 bases from J, with 12 bases between. In germline, CDR1 is WNHNN, CDR2 SYGVQD (reference sequence). The CDR3 totals 13 residues. This chain's CDR3 is CASSSYDGGELFF. Here the CDR3 DNA reads TGCGCCAGCAGCTCGTATGACGGCGGGGAGCTGTTTTTT.

V gene TRBV7-2 combines with J gene TRBJ1-2; D unclear. Trimming pared 3 bases from V and 4 bases from J, leaving 15 bases between. This CDR3 spans 15 amino acids. Germline lookup yields CDR1 SGHTA and CDR2 FQGNSA. The CDR3 region has the DNA TGTGCCAGCAGCTTTCTCGACGCGGTATCCTATGGCTACACCTTC. Its translation is CASSFLDAVSYGYTF.

V gene TRBV7-2 combines with J gene TRBJ2-1; D may be TRBD2 (5 bases). The CDR3 extends over 16 amino acids. CDR1 is SGHTA, CDR2 FQGNSA, per germline. Trimming removed 5 bases from V and 3 bases from J, with 17 bases in between. In nucleotides, the CDR3 is TGTGCCAGCAGCCCGCGAGCGAGGGCCTACTACAATGAGCAGTTCTTC. It translates to CASSPRARAYYNEQFF.

V and J are TRBV7-6 and TRBJ2-3; 7 nucleotides align to TRBD2. Germline assignment: CDR1 SGHVS and CDR2 FNYEAQ. V lost 0 bases and J lost 2; bases outside the gene matches: 2. CDR3 size: 15 residues. The CDR3 DNA reads as TGTGCCAGCAGCTTAGCGGGAGGGGTCACAGATACGCAGTATTTT. Protein product: CASSLAGGVTDTQYF.

V gene TRBV6-4 combines with J gene TRBJ2-2, with D perhaps matching TRBD1 or TRBD2 (5 bases each). CDR3 length: 16 amino acids. Germline assignment: CDR1 MRHNA and CDR2 SNTAGT. The V end lost 0 bases, the J end lost 9 bases, and 17 bases lay between the germline ends. This CDR3 reads CASSDSTGRKKRELFF. The CDR3 region has the DNA TGTGCCAGCAGTGACTCGACGGGGCGTAAAAAAAGGGAGCTGTTTTTT.

The chain is built from TRBV19 and TRBJ2-3; 9 nucleotides align to TRBD1. The junction had 6 bases not matched to a gene; V was cut back by 4 bases and J by 1 base. The CDR3 is 16 residues long. The germline gives CDR1 LNHDA, CDR2 SQIVND (reference sequence). The CDR3, as DNA: TGTGCCAGTAGTACAAGGACAGGGGCAGGCACAGATACGCAGTATTTT. The encoded protein is CASSTRTGAGTDTQYF. The full variable domain, rest sourced from reference TRBV19 and TRBJ2-3, is DGGITQSPKYLFRKEGQNVTLSCEQNLNHDAMYWYRQDPGQGLRLIYYSQIVNDFQKGDIAEGYSVSREKKESFPLTVTSAQKNPTAFYLCASSTRTGAGTDTQYFGPGTRLTVL.

This chain uses TRBV29-1 with TRBJ1-1, with TRBD1 as a possible D gene (5 bases). Germline assignment: CDR1 SQVTM and CDR2 ANQGSEA. The CDR3 length is 15 residues. V shed 7 bases and J shed 1 base, with 19 bases lying between them. Here the CDR3 reads CSAPRPGGTNTEAFF. As DNA, the CDR3 is TGCAGCGCCCCCAGACCGGGGGGGACGAACACTGAAGCTTTCTTT.

This chain links TRBV28 with TRBJ1-1; maybe TRBD1 (5 bases). The CDR3 totals 17 residues. Trimming removed 3 bases at V and 3 bases at J, with 20 bases between. Germline V gene data show CDR1 as MDHEN and CDR2 as SYDVKM. DNA of the CDR3: TGTGCCAGCAGTTTGCACAGGTGGGGCTTAGACGACACTGAAGCTTTCTTT. Its translation: CASSLHRWGLDDTEAFF.

The V call is TRBV6-1, the J call TRBJ2-7; 12 bases are shared with TRBD2. V lost 4 bases and J lost 3; bases outside the gene matches: 4. CDR1 and CDR2 (germline): MNHNS, SASEGT. This CDR3 contains 15 residues. The CDR3 loop is CASSAETSGSYEQYF. In DNA form, the CDR3 reads TGTGCCAGCAGTGCCGAGACTAGCGGGAGCTACGAGCAGTACTTC.

The rearrangement uses TRBV7-8 and TRBJ2-7; D gene unclear. There are 12 residues in the CDR3. The V gene lost 5 bases and the J gene lost 4 bases, with 9 bases spanning the gap. The germline V gene encodes CDR1 SGHVS and CDR2 FQNEAQ. The CDR3 DNA sequence: TGTGCCAGCAGCCCAAATATGTACGAGCAGTACTTC. It yields the protein CASSPNMYEQYF.

CDR3 nucleotide sequence: TGTGCCAGCAGTTACTCGTCCGAGGGTGGAGCTTTCTTT. Its translation: CASSYSSEGGAFF. V and J are TRBV6-6 and TRBJ1-1; D is uncertain. Between the trimmed V and J ends, which lost 0 bases and 10 bases, there was a span of 12 bases. Germline V gives CDR1 MNHNY, CDR2 SVGAGI (reference sequence). This CDR3 spans 13 amino acids.

The chain recombines TRBV7-9 with TRBJ1-1; 7 bases align to TRBD1. J was trimmed by 0 bases and V by 5 bases; bases with no gene match: 9. Germline CDR1 SEHNR, CDR2 FQNEAQ (reference sequence). The CDR3 runs to 16 residues. CDR3 protein: CASSHDVGQMNTEAFF. The DNA of the CDR3 is TGTGCCAGCAGCCACGACGTGGGACAGATGAACACTGAAGCTTTCTTT.

This clone was observed a handful of times. This chain links TRBV15 with TRBJ2-7; 7 bases match TRBD2. The V and J ends lost 0 bases and 5 bases, in that order; junction bases with no gene match: 13. Germline values: CDR1 LNHNV, CDR2 YYDKDF (reference sequence). The CDR3 is 17 amino acids. The CDR3 DNA reads as TGTGCCACCAGCAGAGACGGGACTAATTCTCGTCGTAACGAGCAGTACTTC. It translates to CATSRDGTNSRRNEQYF.

CDR3 in DNA: TGTGCCAGCAGTCCCCGGGACAGAGAGACCCAGTACTTC. It specifies CASSPRDRETQYF. The chain links TRBV28 to TRBJ2-5; 7 nucleotides line up with TRBD1. V gave up 5 bases and J gave up 4 bases; unmatched junction bases: 4. Germline V gene lookup returns CDR1 MDHEN and CDR2 SYDVKM. The CDR3 length is 13 residues.

The genes are TRBV4-2 and TRBJ2-7; D is perhaps TRBD2 (5 bases). The germline CDR1 and CDR2 sequences are LGHNA and YNFKEQ. This CDR3 spans 15 amino acids. V was clipped by 1 base and J by 6 bases, with 16 bases between them. In DNA, the CDR3 is TGTGCCAGCAGCCAAGCGGGAACTACCATGCTCGAGCAGTACTTC. This gives the protein CASSQAGTTMLEQYF.

The gene calls are TRBV28 and TRBJ2-7, with 10 positions matching TRBD1. The germline CDR1 and CDR2 sequences are MDHEN and SYDVKM. The CDR3 spans 14 residues. V lost 3 bases and J lost 3; bases outside the gene matches: 2. CDR3 DNA sequence: TGTGCCAGCAGTTTCCGGGACAGGGGCTACGAGCAGTACTTC. This sequence encodes CASSFRDRGYEQYF.

CDR3 sequence: CATSSRSRRAPETQYF. The CDR3 DNA follows: TGTGCCACCAGCAGCCGCAGTCGCAGGGCCCCAGAGACCCAGTACTTC. This chain connects TRBV15 to TRBJ2-5, with D possibly matching TRBD1 (5 bases). Per the germline V gene, CDR1 is LNHNV and CDR2 is YYDKDF (reference sequence). V lost 3 bases and J lost 4, with 18 bases in between. This CDR3 has 16 amino acids. The whole variable domain, filled in from reference TRBV15 and TRBJ2-5, reads DAMVIQNPRYQVTQFGKPVTLSCSQTLNHNVMYWYQQKSSQAPKLLFHYYDKDFNNEADTPDNFQSRRPNTSFCFLDIRSPGLGDTAMYLCATSSRSRRAPETQYFGPGTRLLVL.

This sequence joins TRBV18 and TRBJ2-2; the D is unclear. With 3 bases removed from V and 5 bases from J, the gap between germline ends came to 10 bases. In germline, CDR1 is KGHSH, CDR2 LQKENI. The CDR3 length is 14 residues. CDR3: CASSPVRTTGELFF. The CDR3 DNA is TGTGCCAGCTCACCCGTTAGAACGACCGGGGAGCTGTTTTTT.

This rearrangement joins TRBV4-2 to TRBJ2-3; D not certain. In germline, CDR1 is LGHNA, CDR2 YNFKEQ. The CDR3 is made up of 14 amino acids. Trimming stripped 6 bases from V and 0 bases from J, with 10 bases between. CDR3 in DNA: TGTGCCAGCAGGTCGGGTAGCAGCACAGATACGCAGTATTTT. As protein: CASRSGSSTDTQYF.

V gene TRBV7-9 combines with J gene TRBJ2-3; the match to TRBD2 covers 8 bases. The ends lost 6 bases at V and 6 bases at J; junction bases unmatched: 11. The CDR3 is made up of 15 amino acids. Germline V gene data show CDR1 as SEHNR and CDR2 as FQNEAQ (reference sequence). As DNA, the CDR3 is TGTGCCAGCAGTCATCTTATTAGCGGGGTGGATACGCAGTATTTT. It codes for CASSHLISGVDTQYF. The entire variable domain, with the rest obtained from reference TRBV7-9 and TRBJ2-3, is as follows: DTGVSQNPRHKITKRGQNVTFRCDPISEHNRLYWYRQTLGQGPEFLTYFQNEAQLEKSRLLSDRFSAERPKGSFSTLEIQRTEQGDSAMYLCASSHLISGVDTQYFGPGTRLTVL.

This clone was seen only a few times. The J gene is TRBJ1-5, the V gene TRBV11-3; 8 nucleotides line up with TRBD1. V was clipped by 6 bases and J by 4 bases; unmatched bases: 8. Germline V gives CDR1 SGHNT, CDR2 YENEEA. The CDR3 runs to 15 residues. The CDR3 DNA reads as TGTGCCAGCAGAGTGGACAGGGCACCAAATCAGCCCCAGCATTTT. This sequence encodes CASRVDRAPNQPQHF. Full variable domain (missing parts from reference TRBV11-3 and TRBJ1-5): EAGVVQSPRYKIIEKKQPVAFWCNPISGHNTLYWYLQNLGQGPELLIRYENEEAVDDSQLPKDRFSAERLKGVDSTLKIQPAELGDSAVYLCASRVDRAPNQPQHFGDGTRLSIL.

This clone was found a few times. CDR3 protein: CASSLEEGELYEQYF. The CDR3 DNA follows: TGCGCCAGCAGCTTGGAGGAAGGGGAGTTGTACGAGCAGTACTTC. The chain carries TRBV5-1 and TRBJ2-7, with D perhaps matching TRBD1 or TRBD2 (5 bases each). The CDR3 runs 15 residues. Germline V CDR1 and CDR2: SGHRS, YFSETQ. Trimming pared 0 bases from V and 4 bases from J, leaving 14 bases between.

The chain employs TRBV2 and TRBJ1-4; D possibly corresponds to TRBD1 (5 bases). Germline assignment: CDR1 SNHLY and CDR2 FYNNEI. V was cut by 2 bases and J by 7 bases, with 14 bases left in between. The CDR3 is 15 residues long. CDR3 bases: TGTGCCAGCAGTGAACTCGGGACCGGGAGTGAAAAACTGTTTTTT. As protein: CASSELGTGSEKLFF.

This chain connects TRBV5-4 to TRBJ1-1; weak D call: TRBD1 (5 bases). CDR1 is SGHNT and CDR2 is YYREEE in the germline V gene (reference sequence). Trimming cost V 4 bases and J 3 bases, with 10 bases left between them. The CDR3 extends over 13 amino acids. The CDR3 bases are TGTGCCAGCAGCGGAGGGGTGTACACTGAAGCTTTCTTT. Translating gives CASSGGVYTEAFF.

The rearrangement uses TRBV29-1 and TRBJ2-1; TRBD2 matches 12 bases. The V and J ends lost 8 bases and 10 bases, in that order; junction bases with no gene match: 12. Germline CDR1 and CDR2: SQVTM and ANQGSEA. The CDR3 runs to 14 residues. The CDR3 DNA is TGCAGCTCCAGACAGACTAGCGGGAGTGGCGAGCAGTTCTTC. Encoded protein: CSSRQTSGSGEQFF.

V is TRBV11-3 and J is TRBJ2-3; TRBD1 aligns across 8 bases. V lost 5 bases to trimming and J lost 3 bases; unmatched junction nucleotides: 10. CDR3 length equals 16 residues. Germline V lookup: CDR1 SGHNT, CDR2 YENEEA. The CDR3, as DNA: TGTGCCAGCAGCCCTGAACAGGGGGTGAGGACAGATACGCAGTATTTT. It codes for CASSPEQGVRTDTQYF.

The J gene is TRBJ2-1, the V gene TRBV9, with a weak D call TRBD2 (5 bases). The germline V gene encodes CDR1 SGDLS and CDR2 YYNGEE. This CDR3 region has 14 residues. Trimming left V 0 bases short and J 8 bases short, with 12 bases between. The CDR3 DNA follows: TGTGCCAGCAGCGTAGGCCCTAGCATCGATGAGCAGTTCTTC. This translates into CASSVGPSIDEQFF.

The sample holds one count of this clone. The rearrangement uses TRBV7-8 and TRBJ2-7, with D possibly TRBD2 on 5 matching bases. V lost 1 base to trimming and J lost 7 bases, with 11 bases between them. The germline CDR1 and CDR2 sequences are SGHVS and FQNEAQ. This CDR3 spans 13 amino acids. CDR3 in amino acids: CASSLGRVEEQYF. Written as DNA, the CDR3 is TGTGCCAGCAGCTTAGGGCGGGTCGAAGAGCAGTACTTC.

In regard to this clone: In the same sample, other DNA sequences code for this CDR3. This chain links TRBV5-1 with TRBJ2-5, with D unclear. The germline V and J ends were trimmed by 0 bases and 4 bases, with 1 base remaining between them. Germline CDR1 and CDR2: SGHRS and YFSETQ. CDR3 length: 11 residues. Written as DNA, the CDR3 is TGCGCCAGCAGCTTGGCAGAGACCCAGTACTTC. Translation: CASSLAETQYF.

The rearrangement joins TRBV5-1 to TRBJ1-2, with D possibly TRBD1 on 5 matching bases. Trimming took off 0 bases at V and 4 bases at J, with 13 bases between the two ends. This CDR3 is 15 amino acids long. The V gene's germline CDR1 is SGHRS and CDR2 YFSETQ. The CDR3 DNA sequence: TGCGCCAGCAGCTTGGGGGGCCACGGAGGCTATGGCTACACCTTC. It is translated as CASSLGGHGGYGYTF.